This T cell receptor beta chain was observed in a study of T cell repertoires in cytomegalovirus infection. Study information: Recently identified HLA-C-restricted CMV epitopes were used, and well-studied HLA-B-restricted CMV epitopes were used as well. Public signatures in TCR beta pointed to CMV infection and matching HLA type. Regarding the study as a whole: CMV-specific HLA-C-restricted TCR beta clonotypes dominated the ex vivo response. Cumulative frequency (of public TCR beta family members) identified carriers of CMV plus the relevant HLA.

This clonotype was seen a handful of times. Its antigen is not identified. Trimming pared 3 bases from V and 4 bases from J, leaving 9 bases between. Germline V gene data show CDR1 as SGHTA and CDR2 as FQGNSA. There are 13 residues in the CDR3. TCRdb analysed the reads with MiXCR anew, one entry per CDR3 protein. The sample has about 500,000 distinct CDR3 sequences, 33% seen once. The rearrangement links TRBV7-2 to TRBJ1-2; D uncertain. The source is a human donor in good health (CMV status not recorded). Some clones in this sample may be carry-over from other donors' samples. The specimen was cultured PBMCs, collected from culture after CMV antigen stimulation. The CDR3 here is CASSFGQSYGYTF. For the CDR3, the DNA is TGTGCCAGCAGCTTCGGCCAGAGCTATGGCTACACCTTC.